This record concerns one T cell receptor (beta chain) sequence. Its antigen is unidentified. The sample belongs to a study of T cell responses to AZD1222 COVID-19 vaccine. Study-level background: Researchers grouped second doses given at about 4 or about 12 weeks into one pool.

Repertoires were generated with immunoSEQ multiplex PCR, while TCRdb's copy carries only in-frame clones and drops some. The profile shows 70,000 to 90,000 clones, about 84% of them singletons. V was cut by 2 bases and J by 7 bases, with 11 bases left in between. In germline, CDR1 is MGHDK, CDR2 SYGVNS. There are 13 residues in the CDR3. Whole-study results and caveats: Increases in Spike-specific TCR breadth and depth were seen after two AZD1222 doses. There were vaccine-associated CD4 TCRs across spike, dominant at 160-218 and 743-854. Clonal diversity was possibly underestimated; the donors were predominantly white British and more often female.

This chain joins TRBV25-1 and TRBJ1-1; no definite D call. The source material was peripheral blood, sampled on day 0 of AZD1222 vaccination. This TCR derives from an adult in good health. The CDR3 is CASSEGHGDEAFF. The CDR3 nucleotides read TGTGCCAGCAGTGAAGGGCACGGTGATGAAGCTTTCTTT.